The T cell receptor (beta chain) under discussion was sequenced for a study of blood T cell repertoires in COVID-19. Study information: COVID-19 samples, acute and convalescent, were from the United States, Italy and Spain. Sources were T cells, B-cell-depleted T cells, or PBMCs; the material itself was cDNA or gDNA.

The table lists this clone with a few counts. Study processing details: Nucleated cell counts were estimated from reference gene primer amplification. Profiled with immunoSEQ multiplex PCR; TCRdb holds only in-frame clones, not every one. D and trimming were read from the DNA, whereas the V and J calls and clone size are those reported in that table. The table has tens of thousands of clones, around 86% seen once. The CDR3 sequence is 18 residues long. The clonotype comes from a man aged 60 to 69 with active COVID-19. The chain joins TRBV21-1 to TRBJ2-7; the table assigns TRBD2, which was not confirmed against the DNA. TRBV21-1 is described as a pseudogene. Material for sequencing was peripheral blood. Here the CDR3 reads CASSIWGGRASGSYEQYF. Written as DNA, the CDR3 is TGTGCCAGCAGCATTTGGGGGGGCCGAGCTAGCGGAAGCTACGAGCAGTACTTC.